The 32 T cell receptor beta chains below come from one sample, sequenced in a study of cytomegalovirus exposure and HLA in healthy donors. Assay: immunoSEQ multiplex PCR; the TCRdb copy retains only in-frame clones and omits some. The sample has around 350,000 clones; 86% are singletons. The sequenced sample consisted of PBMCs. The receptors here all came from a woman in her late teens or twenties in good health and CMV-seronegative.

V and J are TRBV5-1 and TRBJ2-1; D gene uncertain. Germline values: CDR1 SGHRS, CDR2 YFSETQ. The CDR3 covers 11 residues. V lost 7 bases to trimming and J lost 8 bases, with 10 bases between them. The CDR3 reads CASSSPHEQFF. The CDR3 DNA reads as TGCGCCAGCTCTTCTCCCCATGAGCAGTTCTTC.

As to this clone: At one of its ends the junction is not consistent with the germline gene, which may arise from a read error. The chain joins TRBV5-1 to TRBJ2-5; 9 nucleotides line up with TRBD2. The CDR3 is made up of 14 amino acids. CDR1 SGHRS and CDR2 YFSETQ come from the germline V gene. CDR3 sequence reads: CASCLAGERETQYF. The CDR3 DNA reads TGCGCCAGCTGCTTAGCGGGAGAGCGGGAGACCCAGTACTTC.

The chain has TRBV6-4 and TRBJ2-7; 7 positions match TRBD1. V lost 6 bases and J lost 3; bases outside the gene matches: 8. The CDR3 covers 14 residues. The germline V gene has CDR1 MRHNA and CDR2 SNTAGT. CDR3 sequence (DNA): TGTGCCAGCAGGCACGGGACAGAGCACTACGAGCAGTACTTC. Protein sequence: CASRHGTEHYEQYF.

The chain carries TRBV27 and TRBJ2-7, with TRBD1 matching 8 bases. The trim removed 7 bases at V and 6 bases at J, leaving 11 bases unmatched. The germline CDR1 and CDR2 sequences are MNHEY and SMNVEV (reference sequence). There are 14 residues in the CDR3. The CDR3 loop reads CASKSGQGVGEQYF. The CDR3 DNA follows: TGTGCCAGCAAATCCGGACAGGGAGTCGGCGAGCAGTACTTC.

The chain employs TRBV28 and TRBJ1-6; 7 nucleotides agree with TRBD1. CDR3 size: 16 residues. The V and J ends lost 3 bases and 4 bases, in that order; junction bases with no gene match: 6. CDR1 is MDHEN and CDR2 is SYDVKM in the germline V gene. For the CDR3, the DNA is TGTGCCAGCAGTTTGCTGGCCAGGGGGTATAATTCACCCCTCCACTTT. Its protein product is CASSLLARGYNSPLHF. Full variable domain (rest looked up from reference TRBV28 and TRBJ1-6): DVKVTQSSRYLVKRTGEKVFLECVQDMDHENMFWYRQDPGLGLRLIYFSYDVKMKEKGDIPEGYSVSREKKERFSLILESASTNQTSMYLCASSLLARGYNSPLHFGNGTRLTVT.

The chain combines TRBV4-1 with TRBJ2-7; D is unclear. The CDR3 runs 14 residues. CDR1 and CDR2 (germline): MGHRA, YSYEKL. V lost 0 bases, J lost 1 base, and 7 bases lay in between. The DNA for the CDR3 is TGCGCCAGCAGCCAAGATGCCCAGTCCTACGAGCAGTACTTC. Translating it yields CASSQDAQSYEQYF.

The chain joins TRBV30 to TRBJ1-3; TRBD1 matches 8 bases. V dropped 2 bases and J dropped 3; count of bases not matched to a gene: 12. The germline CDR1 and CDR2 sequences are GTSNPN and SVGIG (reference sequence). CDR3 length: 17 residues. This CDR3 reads CAWSSSPTGGGGNTIYF. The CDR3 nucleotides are TGTGCCTGGAGTTCATCGCCTACAGGGGGTGGTGGAAACACCATATATTTT.

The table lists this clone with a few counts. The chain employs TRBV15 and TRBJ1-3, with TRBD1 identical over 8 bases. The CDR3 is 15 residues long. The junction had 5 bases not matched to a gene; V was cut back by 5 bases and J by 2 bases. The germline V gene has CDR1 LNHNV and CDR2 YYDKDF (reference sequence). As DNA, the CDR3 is TGTGCCACCAGCGCGGGACAGGCAACTGGAAACACCATATATTTT. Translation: CATSAGQATGNTIYF. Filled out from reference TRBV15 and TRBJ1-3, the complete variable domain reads DAMVIQNPRYQVTQFGKPVTLSCSQTLNHNVMYWYQQKSSQAPKLLFHYYDKDFNNEADTPDNFQSRRPNTSFCFLDIRSPGLGDTAMYLCATSAGQATGNTIYFGEGSWLTVV.

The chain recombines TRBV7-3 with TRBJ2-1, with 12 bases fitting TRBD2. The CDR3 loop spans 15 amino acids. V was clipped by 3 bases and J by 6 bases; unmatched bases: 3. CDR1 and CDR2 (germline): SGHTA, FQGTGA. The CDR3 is CASSFLAGGGNEQFF. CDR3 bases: TGTGCCAGCAGCTTTCTAGCGGGAGGGGGCAATGAGCAGTTCTTC.

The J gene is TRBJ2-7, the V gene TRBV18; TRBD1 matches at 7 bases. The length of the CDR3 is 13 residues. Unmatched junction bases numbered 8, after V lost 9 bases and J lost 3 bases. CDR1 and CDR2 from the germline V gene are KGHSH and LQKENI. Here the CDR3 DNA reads TGTGCCAGTCGACAGGGAGTGGGCTACGAGCAGTACTTC. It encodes CASRQGVGYEQYF.

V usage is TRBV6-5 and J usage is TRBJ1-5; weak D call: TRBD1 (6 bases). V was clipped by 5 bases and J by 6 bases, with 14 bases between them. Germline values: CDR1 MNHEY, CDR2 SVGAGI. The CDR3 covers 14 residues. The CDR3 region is CASSNRVRGQPQHF. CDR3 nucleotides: TGTGCCAGCAGTAACAGGGTAAGAGGTCAGCCCCAGCATTTT.

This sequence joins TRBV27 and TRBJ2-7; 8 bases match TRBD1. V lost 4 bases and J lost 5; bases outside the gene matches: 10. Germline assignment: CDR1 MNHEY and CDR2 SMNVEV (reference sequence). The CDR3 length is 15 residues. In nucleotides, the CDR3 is TGTGCCAGCAGTTCCCTGGGGCAGGGGGCTGACGAGCAGTACTTC. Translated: CASSSLGQGADEQYF.

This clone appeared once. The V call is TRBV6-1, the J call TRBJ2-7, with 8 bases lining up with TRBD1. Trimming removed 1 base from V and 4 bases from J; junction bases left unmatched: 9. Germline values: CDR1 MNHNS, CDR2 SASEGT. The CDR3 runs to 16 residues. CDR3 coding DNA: TGTGCCAGCAGTGAAGTTTTGACAGGGGAAAGGTACGAGCAGTACTTC. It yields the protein CASSEVLTGERYEQYF.

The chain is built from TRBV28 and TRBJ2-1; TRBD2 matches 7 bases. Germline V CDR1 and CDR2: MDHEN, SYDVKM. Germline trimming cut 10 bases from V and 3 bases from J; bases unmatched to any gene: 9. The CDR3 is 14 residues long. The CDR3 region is CATAIAGNYNEQFF. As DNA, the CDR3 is TGTGCCACCGCAATAGCGGGTAACTACAATGAGCAGTTCTTC.

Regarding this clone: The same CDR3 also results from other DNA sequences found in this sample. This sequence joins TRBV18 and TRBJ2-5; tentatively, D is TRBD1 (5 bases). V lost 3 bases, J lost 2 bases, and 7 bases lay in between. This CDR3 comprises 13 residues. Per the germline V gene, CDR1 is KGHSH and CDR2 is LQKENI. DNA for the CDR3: TGTGCCAGCTCACCGGGGCAACAAGAGACCCAGTACTTC. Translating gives CASSPGQQETQYF.

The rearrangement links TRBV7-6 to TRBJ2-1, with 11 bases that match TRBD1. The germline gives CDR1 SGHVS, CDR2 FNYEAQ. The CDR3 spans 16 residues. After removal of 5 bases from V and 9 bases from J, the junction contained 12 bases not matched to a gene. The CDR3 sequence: CASSPRGQGGQSEQFF. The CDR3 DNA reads TGTGCCAGCAGCCCTAGGGGACAGGGGGGTCAGAGTGAGCAGTTCTTC.

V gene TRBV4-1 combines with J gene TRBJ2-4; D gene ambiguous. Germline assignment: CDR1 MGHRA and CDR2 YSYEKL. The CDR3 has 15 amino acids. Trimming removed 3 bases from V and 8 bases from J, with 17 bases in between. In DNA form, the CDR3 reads TGCGCCAGCAGCCATCTCCCGGGTAGCTCAGACATTCAGTACTTC. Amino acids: CASSHLPGSSDIQYF.

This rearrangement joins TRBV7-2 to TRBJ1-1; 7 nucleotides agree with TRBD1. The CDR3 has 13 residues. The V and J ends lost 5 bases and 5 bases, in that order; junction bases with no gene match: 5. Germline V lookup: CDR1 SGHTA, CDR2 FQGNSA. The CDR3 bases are TGTGCCAGCAGCCGGGACAGTGAGACTGAAGCTTTCTTT. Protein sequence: CASSRDSETEAFF. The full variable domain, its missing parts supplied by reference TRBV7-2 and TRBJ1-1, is GAGVSQSPSNKVTEKGKDVELRCDPISGHTALYWYRQSLGQGLEFLIYFQGNSAPDKSGLPSDRFSAERTGGSVSTLTIQRTQQEDSAVYLCASSRDSETEAFFGQGTRLTVV.

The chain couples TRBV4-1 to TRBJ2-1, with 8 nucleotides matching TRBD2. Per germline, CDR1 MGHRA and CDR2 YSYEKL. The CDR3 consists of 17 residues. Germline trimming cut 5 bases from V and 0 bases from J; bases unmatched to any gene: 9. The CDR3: CASSYHSGASSYNEQFF. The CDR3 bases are TGCGCCAGCAGCTATCATAGCGGGGCCAGCTCCTACAATGAGCAGTTCTTC.

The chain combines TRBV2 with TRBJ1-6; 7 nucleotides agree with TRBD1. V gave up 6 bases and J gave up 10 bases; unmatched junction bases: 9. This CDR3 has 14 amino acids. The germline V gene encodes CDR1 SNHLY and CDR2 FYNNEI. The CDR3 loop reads CASRPDRARSPLHF. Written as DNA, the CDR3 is TGTGCCAGCAGACCCGACAGGGCACGGTCACCCCTCCACTTT.

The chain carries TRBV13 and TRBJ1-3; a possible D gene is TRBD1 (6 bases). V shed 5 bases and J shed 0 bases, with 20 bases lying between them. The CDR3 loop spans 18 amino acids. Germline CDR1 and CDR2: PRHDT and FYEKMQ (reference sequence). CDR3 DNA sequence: TGTGCCAGCAGCCCAGGGGTGGCAGGCCCCCGCTCTGGAAACACCATATATTTT. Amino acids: CASSPGVAGPRSGNTIYF.

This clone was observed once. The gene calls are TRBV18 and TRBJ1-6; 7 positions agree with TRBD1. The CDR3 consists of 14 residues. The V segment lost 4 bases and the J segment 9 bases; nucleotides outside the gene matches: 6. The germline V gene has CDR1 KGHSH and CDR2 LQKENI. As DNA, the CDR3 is TGTGCCAGCTCACGGGAGGACAGGATTTCACCCCTCCACTTT. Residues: CASSREDRISPLHF.

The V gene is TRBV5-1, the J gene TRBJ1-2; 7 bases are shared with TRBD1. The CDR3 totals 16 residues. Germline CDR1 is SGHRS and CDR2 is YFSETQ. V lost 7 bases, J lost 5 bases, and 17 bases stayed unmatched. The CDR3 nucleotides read TGCGCCAGCCAGAGGGGGCAGGGTCGTTCTATATATGGCTACACCTTC. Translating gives CASQRGQGRSIYGYTF.

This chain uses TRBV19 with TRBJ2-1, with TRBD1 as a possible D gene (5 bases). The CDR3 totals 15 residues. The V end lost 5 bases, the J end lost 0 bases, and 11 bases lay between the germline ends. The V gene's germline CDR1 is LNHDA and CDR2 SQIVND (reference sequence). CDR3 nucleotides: TGTGCCAGTAGTTCTCAGGGTAGCTCCTACAATGAGCAGTTCTTC. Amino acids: CASSSQGSSYNEQFF.

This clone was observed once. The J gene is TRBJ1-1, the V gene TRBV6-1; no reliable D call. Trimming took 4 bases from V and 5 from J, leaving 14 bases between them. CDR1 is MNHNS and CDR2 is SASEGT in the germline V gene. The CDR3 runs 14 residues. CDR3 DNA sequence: TGTGCCAGCAGTGTACCAGGTTTTCAAACTGAAGCTTTCTTT. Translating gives CASSVPGFQTEAFF.

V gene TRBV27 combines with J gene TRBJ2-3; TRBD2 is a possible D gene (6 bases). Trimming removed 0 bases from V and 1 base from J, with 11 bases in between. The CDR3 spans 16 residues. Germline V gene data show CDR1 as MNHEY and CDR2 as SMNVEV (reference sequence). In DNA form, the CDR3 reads TGTGCCAGCAGTTTATCCCGGGCTAGCGGCACAGATACGCAGTATTTT. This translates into CASSLSRASGTDTQYF.

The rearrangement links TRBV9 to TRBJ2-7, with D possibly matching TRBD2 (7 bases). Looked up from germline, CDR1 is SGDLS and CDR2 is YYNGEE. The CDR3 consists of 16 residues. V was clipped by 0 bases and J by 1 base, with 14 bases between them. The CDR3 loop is CASSVDGGAVSYEQYF. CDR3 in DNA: TGTGCCAGCAGCGTAGATGGGGGGGCGGTGTCCTACGAGCAGTACTTC.

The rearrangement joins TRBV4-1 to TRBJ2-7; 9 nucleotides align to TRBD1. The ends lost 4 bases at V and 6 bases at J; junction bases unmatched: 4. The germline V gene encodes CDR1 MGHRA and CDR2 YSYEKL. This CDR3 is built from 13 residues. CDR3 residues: CASSPGTGSEQYF. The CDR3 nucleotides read TGCGCCAGCAGCCCAGGGACAGGGTCCGAGCAGTACTTC.

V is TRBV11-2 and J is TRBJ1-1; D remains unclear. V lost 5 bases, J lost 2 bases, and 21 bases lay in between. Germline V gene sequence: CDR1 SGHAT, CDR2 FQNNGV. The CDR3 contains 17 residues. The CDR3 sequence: CASSPGWRAKLNTEAFF. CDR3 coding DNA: TGTGCCAGCAGCCCCGGTTGGAGGGCCAAATTAAACACTGAAGCTTTCTTT.

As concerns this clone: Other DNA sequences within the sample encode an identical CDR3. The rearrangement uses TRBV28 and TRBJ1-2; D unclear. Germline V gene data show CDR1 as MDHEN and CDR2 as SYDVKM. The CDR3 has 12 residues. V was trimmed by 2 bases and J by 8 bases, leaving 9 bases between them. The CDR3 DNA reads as TGTGCCAGCAGTTTAGGAGCGGGAGGCTACACCTTC. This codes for CASSLGAGGYTF.

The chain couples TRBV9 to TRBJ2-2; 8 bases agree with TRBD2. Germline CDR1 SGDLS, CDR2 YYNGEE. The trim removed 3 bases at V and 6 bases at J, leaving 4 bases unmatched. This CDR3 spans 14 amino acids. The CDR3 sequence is CASSARTSPGELFF. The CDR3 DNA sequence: TGTGCCAGCAGCGCCAGGACTAGCCCCGGGGAGCTGTTTTTT.

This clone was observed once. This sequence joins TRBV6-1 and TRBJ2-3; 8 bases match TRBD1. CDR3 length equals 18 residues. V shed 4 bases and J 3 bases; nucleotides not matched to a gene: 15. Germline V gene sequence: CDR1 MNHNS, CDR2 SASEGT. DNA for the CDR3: TGTGCCAGCAGTGGGGACACAACAGACAGGGGTTGGACAGATACGCAGTATTTT. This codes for CASSGDTTDRGWTDTQYF.